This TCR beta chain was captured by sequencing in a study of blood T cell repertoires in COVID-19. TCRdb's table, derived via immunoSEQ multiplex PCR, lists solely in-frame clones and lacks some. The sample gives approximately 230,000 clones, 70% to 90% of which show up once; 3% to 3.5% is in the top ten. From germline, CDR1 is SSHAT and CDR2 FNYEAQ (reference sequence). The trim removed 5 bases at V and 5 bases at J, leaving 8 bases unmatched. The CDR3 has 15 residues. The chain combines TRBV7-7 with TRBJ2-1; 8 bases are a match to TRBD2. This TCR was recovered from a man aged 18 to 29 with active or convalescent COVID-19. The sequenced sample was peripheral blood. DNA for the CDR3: TGTGCCAGCAGCCCCGGGACTAGTCGCGACAATGAGCAGTTCTTC. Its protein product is CASSPGTSRDNEQFF.